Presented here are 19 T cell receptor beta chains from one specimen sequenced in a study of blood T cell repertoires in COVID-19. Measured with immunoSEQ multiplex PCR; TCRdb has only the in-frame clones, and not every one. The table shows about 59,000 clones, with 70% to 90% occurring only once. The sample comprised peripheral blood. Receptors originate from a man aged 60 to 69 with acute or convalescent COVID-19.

Here the CDR3 DNA reads TGTGCCAGCAGCTTAGGCCTAGCGGGGGAAGATACGCAGTATTTT. This encodes CASSLGLAGEDTQYF. J is TRBJ2-3 and V is TRBV7-6, with TRBD2 matching 10 bases. The trim removed 1 base at V and 5 bases at J, leaving 3 bases unmatched. From germline, CDR1 is SGHVS and CDR2 FNYEAQ. This CDR3 contains 15 residues.

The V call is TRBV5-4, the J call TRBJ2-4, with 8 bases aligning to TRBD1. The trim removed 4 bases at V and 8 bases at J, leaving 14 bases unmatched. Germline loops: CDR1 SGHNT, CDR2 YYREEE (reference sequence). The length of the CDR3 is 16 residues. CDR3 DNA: TGTGCCAGCAGCCCGGAACTCAGGGGGCCCGTGGACATTCAGTACTTC. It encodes CASSPELRGPVDIQYF.

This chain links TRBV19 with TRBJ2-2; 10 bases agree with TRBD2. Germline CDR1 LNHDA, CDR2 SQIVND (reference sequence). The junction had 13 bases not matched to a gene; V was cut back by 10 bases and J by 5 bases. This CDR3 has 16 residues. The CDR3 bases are TGTGCCACCCAAGCGGGGGGGCGGTGGGGAACCGGGGAGCTGTTTTTT. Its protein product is CATQAGGRWGTGELFF.

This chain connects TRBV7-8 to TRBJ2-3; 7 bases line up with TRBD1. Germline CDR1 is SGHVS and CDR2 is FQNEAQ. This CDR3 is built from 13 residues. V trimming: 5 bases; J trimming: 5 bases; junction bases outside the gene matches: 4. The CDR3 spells CASSTNRGDTQYF. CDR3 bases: TGTGCCAGCAGCACGAACAGGGGAGATACGCAGTATTTT.

CDR3 region: CASSQDSPGQGREAFF. Here the CDR3 DNA reads TGCGCCAGCAGCCAAGATTCGCCGGGACAAGGTAGAGAAGCTTTCTTT. The chain recombines TRBV4-1 with TRBJ1-1; possible D gene TRBD1, 6 bases. V was clipped by 0 bases and J by 8 bases, with 19 bases between them. The CDR3 totals 16 residues. Germline CDR1 MGHRA, CDR2 YSYEKL.

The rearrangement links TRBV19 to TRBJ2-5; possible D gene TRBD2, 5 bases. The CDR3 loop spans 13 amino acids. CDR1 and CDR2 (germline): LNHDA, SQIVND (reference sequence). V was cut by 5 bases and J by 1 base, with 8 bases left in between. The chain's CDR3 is CASSWTPQETQYF. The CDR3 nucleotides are TGTGCCAGTAGTTGGACTCCCCAAGAGACCCAGTACTTC.

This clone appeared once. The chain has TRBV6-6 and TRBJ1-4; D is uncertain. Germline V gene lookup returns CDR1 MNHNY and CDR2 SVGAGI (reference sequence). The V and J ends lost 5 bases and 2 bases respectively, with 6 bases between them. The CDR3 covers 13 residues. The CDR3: CASSVTTNEKLFF. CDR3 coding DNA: TGTGCCAGCAGTGTAACTACTAATGAAAAACTGTTTTTT.

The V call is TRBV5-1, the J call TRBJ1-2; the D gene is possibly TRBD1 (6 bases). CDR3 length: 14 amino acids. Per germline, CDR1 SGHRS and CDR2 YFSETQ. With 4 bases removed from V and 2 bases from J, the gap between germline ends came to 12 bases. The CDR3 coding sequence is TGCGCCAGCAGCCCCGAGGGGGGGAACTATGGCTACACCTTC. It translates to CASSPEGGNYGYTF.

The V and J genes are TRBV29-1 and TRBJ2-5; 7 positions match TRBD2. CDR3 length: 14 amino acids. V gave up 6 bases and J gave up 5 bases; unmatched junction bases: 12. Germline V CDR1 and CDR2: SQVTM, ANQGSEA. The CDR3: CSVARGLGGETQYF. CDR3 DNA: TGCAGCGTCGCCCGGGGACTGGGGGGGGAGACCCAGTACTTC.

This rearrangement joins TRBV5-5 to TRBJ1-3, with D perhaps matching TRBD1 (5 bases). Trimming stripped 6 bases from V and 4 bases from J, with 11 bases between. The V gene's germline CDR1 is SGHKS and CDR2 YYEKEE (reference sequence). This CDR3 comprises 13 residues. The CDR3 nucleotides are TGTGCCAGCATTGCAGGGTTCGGAAACACCATATATTTT. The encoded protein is CASIAGFGNTIYF.

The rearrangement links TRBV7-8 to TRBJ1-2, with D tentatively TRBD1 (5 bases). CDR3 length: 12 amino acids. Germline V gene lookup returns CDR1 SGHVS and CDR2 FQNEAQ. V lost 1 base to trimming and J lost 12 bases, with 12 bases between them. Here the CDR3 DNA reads TGTGCCAGCAGCTTAGGACAGTCAGCCCACACCTTC. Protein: CASSLGQSAHTF.

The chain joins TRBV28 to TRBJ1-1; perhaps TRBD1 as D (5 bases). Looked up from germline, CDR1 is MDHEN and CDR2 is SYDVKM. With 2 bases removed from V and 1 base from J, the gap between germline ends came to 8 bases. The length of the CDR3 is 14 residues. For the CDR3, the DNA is TGTGCCAGCAGTTTAAGACAGAGGAACACTGAAGCTTTCTTT. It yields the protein CASSLRQRNTEAFF.

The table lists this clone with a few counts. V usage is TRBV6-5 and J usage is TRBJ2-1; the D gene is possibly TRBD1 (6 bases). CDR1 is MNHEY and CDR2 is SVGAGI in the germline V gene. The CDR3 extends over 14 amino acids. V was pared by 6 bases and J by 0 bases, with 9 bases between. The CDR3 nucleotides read TGTGCCAGCAGAAGGGGGAACTCCTACAATGAGCAGTTCTTC. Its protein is CASRRGNSYNEQFF.

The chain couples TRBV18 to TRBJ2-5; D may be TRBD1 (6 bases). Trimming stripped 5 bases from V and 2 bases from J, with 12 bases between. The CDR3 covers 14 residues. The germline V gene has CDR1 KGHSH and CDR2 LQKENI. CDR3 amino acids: CASSANTGQETQYF. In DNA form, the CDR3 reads TGTGCCAGCTCAGCGAATACAGGGCAAGAGACCCAGTACTTC. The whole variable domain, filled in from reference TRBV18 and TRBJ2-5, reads NAGVMQNPRHLVRRRGQEARLRCSPMKGHSHVYWYRQLPEEGLKFMVYLQKENIIDESGMPKERFSAEFPKEGPSILRIQQVVRGDSAAYFCASSANTGQETQYFGPGTRLLVL.

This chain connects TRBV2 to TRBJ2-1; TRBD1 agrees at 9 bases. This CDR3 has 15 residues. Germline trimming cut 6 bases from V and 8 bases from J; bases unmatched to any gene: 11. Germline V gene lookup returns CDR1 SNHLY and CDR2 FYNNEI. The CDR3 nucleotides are TGTGCCAGCAGCCCCTCCGGGACAGGGTGGGATGAGCAGTTCTTC. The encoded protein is CASSPSGTGWDEQFF.

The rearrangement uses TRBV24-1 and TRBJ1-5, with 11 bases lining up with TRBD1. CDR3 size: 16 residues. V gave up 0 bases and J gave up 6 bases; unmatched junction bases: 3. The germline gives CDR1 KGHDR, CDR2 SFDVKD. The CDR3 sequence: CATSDLWTGGCQPQHF. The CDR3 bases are TGTGCCACCAGTGATTTGTGGACAGGGGGCTGTCAGCCCCAGCATTTT.

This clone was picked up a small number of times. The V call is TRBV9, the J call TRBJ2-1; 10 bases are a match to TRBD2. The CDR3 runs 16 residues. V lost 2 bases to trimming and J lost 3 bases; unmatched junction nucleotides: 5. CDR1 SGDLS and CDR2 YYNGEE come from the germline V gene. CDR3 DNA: TGTGCCAGCAGCGTCCTAGCGGGGGCTTACTACAATGAGCAGTTCTTC. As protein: CASSVLAGAYYNEQFF.

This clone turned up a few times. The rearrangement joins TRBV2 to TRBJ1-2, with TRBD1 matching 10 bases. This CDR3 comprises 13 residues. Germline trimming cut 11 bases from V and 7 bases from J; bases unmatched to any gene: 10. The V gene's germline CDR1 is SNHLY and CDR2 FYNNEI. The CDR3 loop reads CAGDRGPLGGYTF. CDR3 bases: TGTGCCGGCGACAGGGGGCCATTGGGTGGCTACACCTTC.

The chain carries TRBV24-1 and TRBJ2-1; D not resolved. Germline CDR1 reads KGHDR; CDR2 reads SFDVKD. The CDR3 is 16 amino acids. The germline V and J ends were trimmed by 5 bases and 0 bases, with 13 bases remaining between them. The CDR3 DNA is TGTGCCACCAGTGTTTCAGAGGCCAGCTCCTACAATGAGCAGTTCTTC. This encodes CATSVSEASSYNEQFF.